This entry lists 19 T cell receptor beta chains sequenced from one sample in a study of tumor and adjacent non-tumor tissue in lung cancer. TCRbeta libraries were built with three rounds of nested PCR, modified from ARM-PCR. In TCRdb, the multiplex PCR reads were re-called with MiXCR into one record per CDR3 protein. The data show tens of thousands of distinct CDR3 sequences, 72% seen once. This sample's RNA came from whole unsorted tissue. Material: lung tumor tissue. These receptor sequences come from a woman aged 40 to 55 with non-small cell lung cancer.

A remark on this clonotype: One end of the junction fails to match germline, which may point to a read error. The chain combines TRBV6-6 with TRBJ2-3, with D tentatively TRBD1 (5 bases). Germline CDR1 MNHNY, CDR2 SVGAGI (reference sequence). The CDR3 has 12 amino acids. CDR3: CAISPQGDMQYF. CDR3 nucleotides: TGTGCCATCAGTCCTCAGGGCGATATGCAGTATTTT.

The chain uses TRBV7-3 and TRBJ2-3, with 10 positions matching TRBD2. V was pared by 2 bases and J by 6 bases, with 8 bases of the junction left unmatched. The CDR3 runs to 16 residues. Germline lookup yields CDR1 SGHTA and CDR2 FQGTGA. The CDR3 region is CASSLELAGPSDTQYF. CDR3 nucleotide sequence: TGTGCCAGCAGCTTAGAACTAGCGGGACCCTCGGATACGCAGTATTTT.

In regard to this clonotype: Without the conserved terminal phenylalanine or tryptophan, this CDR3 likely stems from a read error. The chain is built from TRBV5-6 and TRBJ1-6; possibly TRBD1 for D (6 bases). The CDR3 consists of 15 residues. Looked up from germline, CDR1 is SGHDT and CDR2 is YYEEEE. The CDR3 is CGSSSRDTQGSPLHL. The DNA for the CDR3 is TGTGGCAGCAGTTCAAGGGACACTCAGGGTTCACCCCTCCACTTA.

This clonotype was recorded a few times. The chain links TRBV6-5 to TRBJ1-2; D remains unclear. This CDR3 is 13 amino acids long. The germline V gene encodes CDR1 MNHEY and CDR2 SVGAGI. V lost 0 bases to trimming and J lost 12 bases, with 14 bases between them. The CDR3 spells CASSYSRRGPNTF. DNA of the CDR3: TGTGCCAGCAGTTACTCGCGGCGAGGGCCTAACACCTTC.

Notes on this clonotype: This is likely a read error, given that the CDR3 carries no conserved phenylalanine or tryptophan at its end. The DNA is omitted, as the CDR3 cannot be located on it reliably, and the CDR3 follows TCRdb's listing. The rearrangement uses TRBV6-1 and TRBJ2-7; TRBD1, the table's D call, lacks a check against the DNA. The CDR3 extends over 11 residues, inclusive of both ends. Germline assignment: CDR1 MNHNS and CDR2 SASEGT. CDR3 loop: CASCDETVGNL.

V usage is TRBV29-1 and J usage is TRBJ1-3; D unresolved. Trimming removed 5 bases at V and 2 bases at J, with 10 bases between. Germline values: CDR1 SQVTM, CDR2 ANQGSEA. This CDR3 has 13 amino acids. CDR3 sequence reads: CSVKSTAGNTIYF. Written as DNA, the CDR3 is TGCAGCGTTAAATCGACGGCTGGAAACACCATATATTTT.

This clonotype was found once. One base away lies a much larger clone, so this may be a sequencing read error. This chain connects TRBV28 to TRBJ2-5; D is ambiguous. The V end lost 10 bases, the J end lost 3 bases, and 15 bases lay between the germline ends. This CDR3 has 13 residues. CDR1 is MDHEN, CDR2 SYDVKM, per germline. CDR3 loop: CANNPTSKETQYF. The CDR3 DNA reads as TGTGCCAACAATCCCACGTCAAAAGAGACCCAGTACTTC.

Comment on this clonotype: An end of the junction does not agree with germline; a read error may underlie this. The CDR3: CAGSLDPQRSYQQYF. As DNA, the CDR3 is TGTGCCGGCAGTTTAGATCCCCAGAGGTCCTACCAGCAGTACTTC. The V and J genes are TRBV11-2 and TRBJ2-7; no clear D gene. Per germline, CDR1 SGHAT and CDR2 FQNNGV. The CDR3 is 15 amino acids.

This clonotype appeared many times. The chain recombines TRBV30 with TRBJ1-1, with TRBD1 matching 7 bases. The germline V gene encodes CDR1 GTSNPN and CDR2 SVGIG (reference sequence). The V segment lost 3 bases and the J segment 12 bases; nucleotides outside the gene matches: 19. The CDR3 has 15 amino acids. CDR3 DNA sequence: TGTGCCTGGAGGTCAAAGGGGACAGTCAGAAGGGTGCCTTTCTTT. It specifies CAWRSKGTVRRVPFF.

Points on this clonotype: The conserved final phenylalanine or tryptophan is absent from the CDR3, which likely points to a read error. The CDR3 sequence: CASNKTLTALYNEQFY. CDR3 coding DNA: TGTGCCAGCAACAAGACACTAACTGCACTGTACAATGAGCAGTTCTAC. The V call is TRBV11-2, the J call TRBJ2-1, with D unclear. CDR3 size: 16 residues. V lost 7 bases, J lost 4 bases, and 20 bases lay in between. Germline V gene sequence: CDR1 SGHAT, CDR2 FQNNGV.

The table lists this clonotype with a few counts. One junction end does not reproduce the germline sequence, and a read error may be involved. The CDR3: CASNTKGMGFPEAFF. The CDR3 bases are TGTGCTAGCAATACGAAGGGGATGGGCTTCCCTGAAGCTTTCTTT. The chain employs TRBV12-3 or TRBV12-4 and TRBJ1-1; tentatively, D is TRBD1 (5 bases). This CDR3 contains 15 residues.

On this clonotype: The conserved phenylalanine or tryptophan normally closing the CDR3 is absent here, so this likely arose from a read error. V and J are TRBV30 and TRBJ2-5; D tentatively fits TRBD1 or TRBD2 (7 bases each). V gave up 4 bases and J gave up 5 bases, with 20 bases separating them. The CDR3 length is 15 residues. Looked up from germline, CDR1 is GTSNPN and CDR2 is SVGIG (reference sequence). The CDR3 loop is CAWNIGQGGKETQYY. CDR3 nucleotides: TGTGCCTGGAATATTGGCCAGGGGGGGAAGGAGACCCAGTACTAC.

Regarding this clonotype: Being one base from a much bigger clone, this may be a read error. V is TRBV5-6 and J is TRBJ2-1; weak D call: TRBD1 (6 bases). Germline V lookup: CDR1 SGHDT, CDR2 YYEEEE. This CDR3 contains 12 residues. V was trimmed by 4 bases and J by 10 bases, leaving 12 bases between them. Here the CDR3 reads CASSPHGGEQFF. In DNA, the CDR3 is TGTGCCAGCAGCCCCCATGGGGGCGAGCAGTTCTTC.

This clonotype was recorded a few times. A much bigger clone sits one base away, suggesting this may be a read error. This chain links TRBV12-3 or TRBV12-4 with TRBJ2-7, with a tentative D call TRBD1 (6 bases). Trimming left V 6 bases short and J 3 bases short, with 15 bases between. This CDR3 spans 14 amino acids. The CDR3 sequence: CASSHPDRNYEQYF. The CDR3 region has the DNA TGTGCCAGCAGCCATCCCGACAGGAACTACGAGCAGTACTTC.

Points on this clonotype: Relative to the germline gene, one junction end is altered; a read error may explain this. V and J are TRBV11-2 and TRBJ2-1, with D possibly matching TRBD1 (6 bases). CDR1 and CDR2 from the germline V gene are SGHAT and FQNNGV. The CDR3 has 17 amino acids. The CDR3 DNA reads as TGTGTCAGCAGCTTATCGACAGGAGTAATCTCCTACAATGAGCAGCTCTTC. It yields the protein CVSSLSTGVISYNEQLF.

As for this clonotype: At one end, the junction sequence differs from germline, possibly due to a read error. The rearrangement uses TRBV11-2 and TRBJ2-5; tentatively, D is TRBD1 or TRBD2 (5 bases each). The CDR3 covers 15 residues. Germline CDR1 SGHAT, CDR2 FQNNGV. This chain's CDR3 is CASSLATRVGETQYF. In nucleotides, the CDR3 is TGTGCCAGCAGCCTAGCCACTAGGGTAGGGGAGACCCAGTATTTC. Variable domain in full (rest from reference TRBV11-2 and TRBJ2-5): EAGVAQSPRYKIIEKRQSVAFWCNPISGHATLYWYQQILGQGPKLLIQFQNNGVVDDSQLPKDRFSAERLKGVDSTLKIQPAKLEDSAVYLCASSLATRVGETQYFGPGTRLLVL.

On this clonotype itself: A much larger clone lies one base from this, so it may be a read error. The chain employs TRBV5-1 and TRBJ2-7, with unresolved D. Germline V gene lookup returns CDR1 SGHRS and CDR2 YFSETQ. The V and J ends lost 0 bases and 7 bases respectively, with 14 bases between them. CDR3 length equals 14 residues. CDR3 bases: TGCGCCAGCAGCTTGGAGCAGGCGCTGAGGGAGCAGTACTTC. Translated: CASSLEQALREQYF.

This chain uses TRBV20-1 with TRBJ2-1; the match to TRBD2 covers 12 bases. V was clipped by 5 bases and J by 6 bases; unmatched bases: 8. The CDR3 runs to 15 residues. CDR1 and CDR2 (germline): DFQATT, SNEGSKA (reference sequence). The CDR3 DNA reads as TGCAGTGCTTCCAGCTCTAGCGGGGGGGCCAATGAGCAGTTCTTC. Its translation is CSASSSSGGANEQFF.

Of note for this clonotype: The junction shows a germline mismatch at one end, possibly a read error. CDR3 nucleotide sequence: TGCAACGTTGAAGATCAGGGACAGGGGATAGAGGACGAGCACTACTTC. Amino acids: CNVEDQGQGIEDEHYF. The chain is built from TRBV29-1 and TRBJ2-7, with 10 bases that match TRBD1. CDR1 and CDR2 from the germline V gene are SQVTM and ANQGSEA. The CDR3 contains 16 residues.